This T cell receptor beta chain was identified during a study of T cell repertoires in urothelial bladder cancer. A remark on this clone: No antigen is known for it.

Clones were read by immunoSEQ multiplex PCR, and TCRdb kept only the in-frame ones, dropping some. The data contain around 12,000 clones, 68% of them singletons. Looked up from germline, CDR1 is MNHNS and CDR2 is SASEGT. This CDR3 comprises 13 residues. V was trimmed by 6 bases and J by 3 bases, leaving 12 bases between them. Overall study results and limits: Carcinoma specimens had median around 2.2% tumor infiltrating lymphocytes, benign about 11%. One T-cell clone reached up to roughly 17% of carcinoma infiltrating lymphocytes.

This receptor was obtained from a human donor with a benign inflammatory bladder lesion. The source material was tumor-infiltrating cells from bladder cancer. The genes are TRBV6-1 and TRBJ2-7; no firm D call. Here the CDR3 reads CASSAFINYEQYF. The CDR3 region has the DNA TGTGCCAGCAGCGCGTTTATTAACTACGAGCAGTACTTC.